Listed below are T cell receptor beta chains from one sample, sequenced in a study of identical twins. TCRdb re-analysed the 5' RACE reads in MiXCR, keeping a single row per CDR3 protein. In the table there are 450,000 to 600,000 distinct CDR3 sequences, about 20% of which are singletons. This sample also appeared in a second study, on yellow fever vaccine responses in identical twins.

The specimen sequenced was CD4+ T cells sorted from blood. The receptors originated from a woman aged 18-30 years in good health. The CDR3 runs from the conserved cysteine through the conserved F or W. The order of the fields is D gene, clone size, J gene, V gene, CDR3 DNA, CDR3 protein. The D gene is left open where the match is weak. A clone size is listed for some rows: how often the clone was seen (once, few, many), or a class if it is expanded.

d_gene: .
abundance: few
j_gene: TRBJ2-7
v_gene: TRBV28
CDR3nt: TGTGCCAGCAGTTTATTAAGGACACCGGCCGAGCAGTACTTC
CDR3aa: CASSLLRTPAEQYF

d_gene: .
abundance: .
j_gene: TRBJ1-3
v_gene: TRBV5-1
CDR3nt: TGCGCCAGCAGCCCAGGACAGATCTCTGGAAACACCATATATTTT
CDR3aa: CASSPGQISGNTIYF

d_gene: TRBD2
abundance: few
j_gene: TRBJ2-3
v_gene: TRBV5-1
CDR3nt: TGCGCCAGCAGCATCGGGGGGGCCCTCACAGATACGCAGTATTTT
CDR3aa: CASSIGGALTDTQYF

d_gene: .
abundance: few
j_gene: TRBJ2-1
v_gene: TRBV15
CDR3nt: TGTGCCACCAGCCGCCCAAGGGTGGCATTGAACAATGAGCAGTTCTTC
CDR3aa: CATSRPRVALNNEQFF

d_gene: TRBD2
abundance: few
j_gene: TRBJ2-7
v_gene: TRBV12-3/TRBV12-4
CDR3nt: TGTGCCAGCAGTTTCAGGACTAGCGGGAGAGGCGAGCAGTACTTC
CDR3aa: CASSFRTSGRGEQYF

d_gene: TRBD2
abundance: many
j_gene: TRBJ2-6
v_gene: TRBV6-1
CDR3nt: TGTGCCAGCAGTACCGGGACTAGCGCACCTGAGGCTGGGGCCAACGTCCTGACTTTC
CDR3aa: CASSTGTSAPEAGANVLTF

d_gene: TRBD2
abundance: .
j_gene: TRBJ2-1
v_gene: TRBV5-1
CDR3nt: TGCGCCAGCAGCTTGGCTAGCGGGAGGGCCTCCTACAATGAGCAGTTCTTC
CDR3aa: CASSLASGRASYNEQFF

d_gene: .
abundance: few
j_gene: TRBJ2-1
v_gene: TRBV12-3/TRBV12-4
CDR3nt: TGTGCCAGCAGAAACCAAAACGGTTTTGATGAGCAGTTCTTC
CDR3aa: CASRNQNGFDEQFF

d_gene: TRBD2
abundance: .
j_gene: TRBJ2-1
v_gene: TRBV27
CDR3nt: TGTGCCAGCAGTTTGGTTGGAGCGGGAGTCGGTGAGCAGTTCTTC
CDR3aa: CASSLVGAGVGEQFF

d_gene: .
abundance: .
j_gene: TRBJ1-6
v_gene: TRBV3-1
CDR3nt: TGTGCCAGCAGCGGGGGCTCCTATAATTCACCCCTCCACTTT
CDR3aa: CASSGGSYNSPLHF

d_gene: .
abundance: .
j_gene: TRBJ2-2
v_gene: TRBV24-1
CDR3nt: TGTGCCACCAGTGATTTAAAGGGTACCGGGGAGCTGTTTTTT
CDR3aa: CATSDLKGTGELFF

d_gene: .
abundance: .
j_gene: TRBJ1-2
v_gene: TRBV5-5
CDR3nt: TGTGCCAGCAGCTTCGACATCGAAGCCTATGGCTACACCTTC
CDR3aa: CASSFDIEAYGYTF

d_gene: .
abundance: .
j_gene: TRBJ2-1
v_gene: TRBV27
CDR3nt: TGTGCCAGCAGCGTCGGACAGTTCACCTACAATGAGCAGTTCTTC
CDR3aa: CASSVGQFTYNEQFF

d_gene: .
abundance: .
j_gene: TRBJ2-2
v_gene: TRBV3-1
CDR3nt: TGTGCCAGCAGGCCCCCCGGGAGACTGGACACCGGGGAGCTGTTTTTT
CDR3aa: CASRPPGRLDTGELFF

d_gene: .
abundance: .
j_gene: TRBJ2-3
v_gene: TRBV20-1
CDR3nt: TGCAGTGCTGCACCCGACTACACAGAAACGCAGTATTTT
CDR3aa: CSAAPDYTETQYF

d_gene: .
abundance: few
j_gene: TRBJ2-1
v_gene: TRBV5-1
CDR3nt: TGCGCCAGCAGCGGGGCACTAGCTTTACATGAGCAGTTCTTC
CDR3aa: CASSGALALHEQFF

d_gene: TRBD2
abundance: few
j_gene: TRBJ2-1
v_gene: TRBV5-1
CDR3nt: TGCGCCAGCAGCTTGCAGCGGGAGCTCAATGAGCAGTTCTTC
CDR3aa: CASSLQRELNEQFF

d_gene: TRBD1
abundance: .
j_gene: TRBJ2-1
v_gene: TRBV7-2
CDR3nt: TGTGCCAGCAGCCCACGAGGGGACAGCTCCTACAATGAGCAGTTCTTC
CDR3aa: CASSPRGDSSYNEQFF

d_gene: .
abundance: many
j_gene: TRBJ1-2
v_gene: TRBV25-1
CDR3nt: TGTGCCAGCAGTTTCCCATCCGGGCGGAGTTATGGCTACACCTTC
CDR3aa: CASSFPSGRSYGYTF

d_gene: TRBD1
abundance: few
j_gene: TRBJ2-1
v_gene: TRBV28
CDR3nt: TGTGCCAGCAGCTACCGGACAGGGACATTGCATGAGCAGTTCTTC
CDR3aa: CASSYRTGTLHEQFF

d_gene: .
abundance: few
j_gene: TRBJ1-6
v_gene: TRBV5-6
CDR3nt: TGTGCCAGCAGCTTGGTTGAGGGATATTCACCCCTCCACTTT
CDR3aa: CASSLVEGYSPLHF

d_gene: .
abundance: .
j_gene: TRBJ2-3
v_gene: TRBV10-3
CDR3nt: TGTGCCATCGGGCCCACCAGCACAGATACGCAGTATTTT
CDR3aa: CAIGPTSTDTQYF

d_gene: TRBD1
abundance: .
j_gene: TRBJ1-6
v_gene: TRBV27
CDR3nt: TGTGCCAGCAGTTCCGGGACAGGAGGCAATTCACCCCTCCACTTT
CDR3aa: CASSSGTGGNSPLHF

d_gene: TRBD2
abundance: .
j_gene: TRBJ2-3
v_gene: TRBV20-1
CDR3nt: TGCAGTGCCCGAAAGACTAGCGGGAGGGGGGGAGATACGCAGTATTTT
CDR3aa: CSARKTSGRGGDTQYF

d_gene: .
abundance: .
j_gene: TRBJ2-4
v_gene: TRBV4-1
CDR3nt: TGCGCCAGCAGCCAAGAGGGGACCGGGGGAACGGGCATTCAGTACTTC
CDR3aa: CASSQEGTGGTGIQYF

d_gene: TRBD1
abundance: few
j_gene: TRBJ2-7
v_gene: TRBV2
CDR3nt: TGTGCCAGCAGCTACAGGGGCGAGCAGTACTTC
CDR3aa: CASSYRGEQYF

d_gene: TRBD2
abundance: few
j_gene: TRBJ2-1
v_gene: TRBV5-1
CDR3nt: TGCGCCAGCAGCTTGGTAGCGGGGGGCCTCTACAATGAGCAGTTCTTC
CDR3aa: CASSLVAGGLYNEQFF

d_gene: TRBD2
abundance: .
j_gene: TRBJ2-1
v_gene: TRBV19
CDR3nt: TGTGCCAGTAGTTTCGGACTAGCGGGAGGGACCCCGAGCTCCTACAATGAGCAGTTCTTC
CDR3aa: CASSFGLAGGTPSSYNEQFF

d_gene: TRBD1
abundance: .
j_gene: TRBJ2-7
v_gene: TRBV27
CDR3nt: TGTGCCAGCAGTTTTCTCCCCAGGGGGCACCCCTACGAGCAGTACTTC
CDR3aa: CASSFLPRGHPYEQYF

d_gene: TRBD1
abundance: .
j_gene: TRBJ1-2
v_gene: TRBV4-2
CDR3nt: TGTGCCAGCAGCCAGACGGGACAGGGGGCGTCCGGCTACACCTTC
CDR3aa: CASSQTGQGASGYTF

d_gene: .
abundance: few
j_gene: TRBJ2-5
v_gene: TRBV5-1
CDR3nt: TGCGCCAGCAGCTTATTACAGAAAGAGACCCAGTACTTC
CDR3aa: CASSLLQKETQYF

d_gene: .
abundance: few
j_gene: TRBJ1-1
v_gene: TRBV11-1
CDR3nt: TGTGCCAGCAGCTCCTTGGGACGCCTAAGGGGGACTGAAGCTTTCTTT
CDR3aa: CASSSLGRLRGTEAFF

d_gene: .
abundance: .
j_gene: TRBJ2-3
v_gene: TRBV6-5
CDR3nt: TGTGCCAGCAGTTACTCGGGCAGGACAACAGATACGCAGTATTTT
CDR3aa: CASSYSGRTTDTQYF

d_gene: TRBD1
abundance: few
j_gene: TRBJ1-1
v_gene: TRBV11-2
CDR3nt: TGTGCCAGCAGCTTAGGCCACCGGGACAGAATTAAGAACACTGAAGCTTTCTTT
CDR3aa: CASSLGHRDRIKNTEAFF

d_gene: .
abundance: few
j_gene: TRBJ1-1
v_gene: TRBV10-3
CDR3nt: TGTGCCATCAGTCATGGACCCCGGGAGGCTTTCTTT
CDR3aa: CAISHGPREAFF

d_gene: .
abundance: many
j_gene: TRBJ1-5
v_gene: TRBV29-1
CDR3nt: TGCAGCGTTGCCGGGGGCGCCAATCAGCCCCAGCATTTT
CDR3aa: CSVAGGANQPQHF

d_gene: TRBD2
abundance: .
j_gene: TRBJ2-3
v_gene: TRBV10-3
CDR3nt: TGTGCCATCGGGACTAGCGGGAGAAAGGCAGGCGATACGCAGTATTTT
CDR3aa: CAIGTSGRKAGDTQYF

d_gene: .
abundance: .
j_gene: TRBJ1-1
v_gene: TRBV11-2
CDR3nt: TGTGCCAGCAGCTCCCACCGGACAGTAAACACTGAAGCTTTCTTT
CDR3aa: CASSSHRTVNTEAFF

d_gene: .
abundance: .
j_gene: TRBJ1-5
v_gene: TRBV7-8
CDR3nt: TGTGCCAGCAGCTTAGTCGAAGAAAATCAGCCCCAGCATTTT
CDR3aa: CASSLVEENQPQHF

d_gene: .
abundance: .
j_gene: TRBJ2-2
v_gene: TRBV12-3/TRBV12-4
CDR3nt: TGTGCCAGCAGTTTCAGGGCGGCGGACACCGGGGAGCTGTTTTTT
CDR3aa: CASSFRAADTGELFF

d_gene: .
abundance: .
j_gene: TRBJ2-4
v_gene: TRBV27
CDR3nt: TGTGCCAGCAGCCCCGTTTGGGGAGCCAAAAACATTCAGTACTTC
CDR3aa: CASSPVWGAKNIQYF

d_gene: .
abundance: few
j_gene: TRBJ2-4
v_gene: TRBV11-2
CDR3nt: TGTGCCAGCAGCTTAGTGGTAGGCGGTGGTAGGGACATTCAGTACTTC
CDR3aa: CASSLVVGGGRDIQYF

d_gene: .
abundance: few
j_gene: TRBJ2-1
v_gene: TRBV12-3/TRBV12-4
CDR3nt: TGTGCCAGCAGTTTATGGGACTGGGGGGCCGACAATGAGCAGTTCTTC
CDR3aa: CASSLWDWGADNEQFF

d_gene: TRBD2
abundance: .
j_gene: TRBJ2-1
v_gene: TRBV3-1
CDR3nt: TGTGCCAGCAGCCAAGTTTGGGCTAGCGGGGGTCCTGTGAATGAGCAGTTCTTC
CDR3aa: CASSQVWASGGPVNEQFF

d_gene: TRBD1
abundance: .
j_gene: TRBJ1-5
v_gene: TRBV24-1
CDR3nt: TGTGCCACCAGTGACTCTCGGACAGGGACAAGGCATCAGCCCCAGCATTTT
CDR3aa: CATSDSRTGTRHQPQHF